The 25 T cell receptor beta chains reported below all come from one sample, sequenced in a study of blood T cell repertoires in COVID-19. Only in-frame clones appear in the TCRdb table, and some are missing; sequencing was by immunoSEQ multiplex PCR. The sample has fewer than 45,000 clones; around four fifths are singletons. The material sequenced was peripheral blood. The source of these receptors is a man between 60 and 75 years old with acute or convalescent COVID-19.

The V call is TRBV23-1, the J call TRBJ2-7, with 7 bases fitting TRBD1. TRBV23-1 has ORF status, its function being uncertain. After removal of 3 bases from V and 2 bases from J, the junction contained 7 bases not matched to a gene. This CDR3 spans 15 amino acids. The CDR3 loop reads CASSQHRGATYEQYF. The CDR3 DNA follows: TGCGCCAGCAGTCAGCACAGGGGTGCGACCTACGAGCAGTACTTC.

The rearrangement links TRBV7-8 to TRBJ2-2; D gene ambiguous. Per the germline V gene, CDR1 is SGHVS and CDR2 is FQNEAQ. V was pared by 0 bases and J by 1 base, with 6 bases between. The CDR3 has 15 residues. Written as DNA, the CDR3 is TGTGCCAGCAGCTTAGCGGTGAGGAACACCGGGGAGCTGTTTTTT. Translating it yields CASSLAVRNTGELFF.

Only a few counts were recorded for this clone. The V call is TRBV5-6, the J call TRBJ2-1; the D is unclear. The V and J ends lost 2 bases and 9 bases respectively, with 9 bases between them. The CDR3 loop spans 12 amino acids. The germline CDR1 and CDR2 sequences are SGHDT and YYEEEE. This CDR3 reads CASSLTLSEQFF. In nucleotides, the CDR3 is TGTGCCAGCAGCTTAACACTATCTGAGCAGTTCTTC.

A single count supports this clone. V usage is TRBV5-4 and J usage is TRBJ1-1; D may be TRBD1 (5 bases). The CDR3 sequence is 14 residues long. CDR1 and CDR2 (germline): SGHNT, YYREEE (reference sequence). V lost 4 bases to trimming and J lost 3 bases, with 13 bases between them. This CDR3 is CASSRGGGDTEAFF. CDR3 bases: TGTGCCAGCAGCCGGGGGGGAGGAGACACTGAAGCTTTCTTT.

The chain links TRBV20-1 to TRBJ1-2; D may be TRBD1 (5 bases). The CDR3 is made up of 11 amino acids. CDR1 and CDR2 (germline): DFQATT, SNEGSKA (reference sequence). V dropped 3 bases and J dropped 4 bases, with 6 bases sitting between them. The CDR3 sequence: CSARGGYGYTF. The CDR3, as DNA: TGCAGTGCTAGGGGGGGCTATGGCTACACCTTC.

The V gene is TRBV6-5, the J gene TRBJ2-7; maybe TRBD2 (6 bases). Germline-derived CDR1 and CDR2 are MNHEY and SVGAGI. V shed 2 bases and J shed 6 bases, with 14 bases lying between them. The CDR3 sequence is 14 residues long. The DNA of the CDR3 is TGTGCCAGCAGTTACAGGCAGGACGGGGGCGAGCAGTACTTC. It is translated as CASSYRQDGGEQYF.

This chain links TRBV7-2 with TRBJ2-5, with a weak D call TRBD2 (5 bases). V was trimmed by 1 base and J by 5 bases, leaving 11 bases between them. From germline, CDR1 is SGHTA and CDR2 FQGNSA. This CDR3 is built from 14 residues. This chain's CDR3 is CASSLGLLLETQYF. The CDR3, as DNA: TGTGCCAGCAGCTTAGGACTACTCCTGGAGACCCAGTACTTC.

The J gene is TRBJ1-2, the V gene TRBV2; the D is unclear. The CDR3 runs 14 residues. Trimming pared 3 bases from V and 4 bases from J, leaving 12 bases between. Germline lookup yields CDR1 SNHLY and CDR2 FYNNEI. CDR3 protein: CASSDPAGSYGYTF. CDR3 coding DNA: TGTGCCAGCAGTGACCCTGCTGGGAGCTATGGCTACACCTTC.

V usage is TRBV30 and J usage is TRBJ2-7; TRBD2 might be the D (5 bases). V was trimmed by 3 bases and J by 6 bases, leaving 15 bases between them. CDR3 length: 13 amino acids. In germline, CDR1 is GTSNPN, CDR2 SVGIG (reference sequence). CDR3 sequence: CAWSRAREGEQYF. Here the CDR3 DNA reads TGTGCCTGGAGCCGGGCCCGGGAAGGCGAGCAGTACTTC. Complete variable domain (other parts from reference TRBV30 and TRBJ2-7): SQTIHQWPATLVQPVGSPLSLECTVEGTSNPNLYWYRQAAGRGLQLLFYSVGIGQISSEVPQNLSASRPQDRQFILSSKKLLLSDSGFYLCAWSRAREGEQYFGPGTRLTVT.

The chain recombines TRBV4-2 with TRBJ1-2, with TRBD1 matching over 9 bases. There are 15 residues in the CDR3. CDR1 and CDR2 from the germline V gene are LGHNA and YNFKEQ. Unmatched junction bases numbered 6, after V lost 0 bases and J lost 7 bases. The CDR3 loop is CASSQEGGQGLGYTF. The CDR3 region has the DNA TGTGCCAGCAGCCAAGAGGGGGGACAGGGTCTTGGCTACACCTTC.

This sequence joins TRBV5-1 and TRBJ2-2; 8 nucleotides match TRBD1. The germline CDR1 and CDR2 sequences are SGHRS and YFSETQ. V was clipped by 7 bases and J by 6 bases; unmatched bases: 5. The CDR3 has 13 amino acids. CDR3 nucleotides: TGCGCCAGCTCAGGGGGCGTCGCCGGGGAGCTGTTTTTT. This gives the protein CASSGGVAGELFF.

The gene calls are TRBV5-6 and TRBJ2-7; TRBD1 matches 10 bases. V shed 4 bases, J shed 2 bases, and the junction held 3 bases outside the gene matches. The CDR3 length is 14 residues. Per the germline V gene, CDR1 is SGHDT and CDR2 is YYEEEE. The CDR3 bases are TGTGCCAGCAGCCGAGGACAGGGGGCCTACGAGCAGTACTTC. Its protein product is CASSRGQGAYEQYF.

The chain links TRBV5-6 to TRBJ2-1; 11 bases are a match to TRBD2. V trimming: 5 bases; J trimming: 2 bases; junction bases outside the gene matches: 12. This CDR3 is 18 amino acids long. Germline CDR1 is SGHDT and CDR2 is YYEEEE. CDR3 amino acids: CASREGLAALTPYNEQFF. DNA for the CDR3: TGTGCCAGCAGGGAGGGACTAGCGGCCCTCACCCCCTACAATGAGCAGTTCTTC.

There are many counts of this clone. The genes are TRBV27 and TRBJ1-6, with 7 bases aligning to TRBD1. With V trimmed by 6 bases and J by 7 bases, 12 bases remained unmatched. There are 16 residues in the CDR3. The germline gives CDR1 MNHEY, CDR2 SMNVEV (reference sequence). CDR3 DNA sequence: TGTGCCAGCAGACTCCGGGAGGGGGCCGGGAATTCACCCCTCCACTTT. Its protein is CASRLREGAGNSPLHF.

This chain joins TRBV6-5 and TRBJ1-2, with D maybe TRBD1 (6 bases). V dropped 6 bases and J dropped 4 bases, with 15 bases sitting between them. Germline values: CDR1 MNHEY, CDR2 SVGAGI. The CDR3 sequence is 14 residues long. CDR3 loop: CASSEGQGPYGYTF. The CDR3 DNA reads TGTGCCAGCAGCGAGGGGCAGGGGCCCTATGGCTACACCTTC.

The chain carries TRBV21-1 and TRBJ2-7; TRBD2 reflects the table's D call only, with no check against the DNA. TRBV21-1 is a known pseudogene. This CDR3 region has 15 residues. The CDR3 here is CASSKGQSGYYEQYF. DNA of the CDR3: TGTGCCAGCAGCAAAGGCCAGAGCGGTTACTACGAGCAGTACTTC.

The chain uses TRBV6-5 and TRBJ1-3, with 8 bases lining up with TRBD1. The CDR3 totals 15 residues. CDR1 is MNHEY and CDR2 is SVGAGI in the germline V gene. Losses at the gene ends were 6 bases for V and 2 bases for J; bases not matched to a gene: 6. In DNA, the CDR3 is TGTGCCAGCAGCCACGCAGGGGGCACTGGAAACACCATATATTTT. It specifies CASSHAGGTGNTIYF.

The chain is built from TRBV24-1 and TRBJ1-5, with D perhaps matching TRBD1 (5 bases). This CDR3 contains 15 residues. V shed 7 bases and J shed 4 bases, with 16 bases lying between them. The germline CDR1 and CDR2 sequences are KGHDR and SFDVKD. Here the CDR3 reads CATRPGAGFNQPQHF. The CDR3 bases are TGTGCCACCAGACCTGGGGCAGGCTTTAATCAGCCCCAGCATTTT.

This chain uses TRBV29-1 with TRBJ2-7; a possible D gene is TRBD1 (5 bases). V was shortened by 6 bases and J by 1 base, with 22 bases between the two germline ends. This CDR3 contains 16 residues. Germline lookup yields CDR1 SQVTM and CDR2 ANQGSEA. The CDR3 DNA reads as TGCAGCGTGAAGGATCGAAGGGGAAACCCTTCCTACGAGCAGTACTTC. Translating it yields CSVKDRRGNPSYEQYF.

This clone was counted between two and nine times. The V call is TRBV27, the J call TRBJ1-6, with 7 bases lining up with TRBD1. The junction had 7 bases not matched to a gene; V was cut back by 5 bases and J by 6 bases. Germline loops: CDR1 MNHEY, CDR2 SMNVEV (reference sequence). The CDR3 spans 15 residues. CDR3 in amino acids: CASSADRATNSPLHF. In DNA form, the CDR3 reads TGTGCCAGCAGTGCTGACAGGGCTACTAATTCACCCCTCCACTTT.

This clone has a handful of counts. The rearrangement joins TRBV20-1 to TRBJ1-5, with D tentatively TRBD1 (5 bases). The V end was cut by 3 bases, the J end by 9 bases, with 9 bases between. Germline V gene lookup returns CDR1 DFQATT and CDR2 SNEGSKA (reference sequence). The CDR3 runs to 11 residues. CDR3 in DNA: TGCAGTGCTAGGGCCCAGGGGCCCCAGCATTTT. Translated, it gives CSARAQGPQHF.

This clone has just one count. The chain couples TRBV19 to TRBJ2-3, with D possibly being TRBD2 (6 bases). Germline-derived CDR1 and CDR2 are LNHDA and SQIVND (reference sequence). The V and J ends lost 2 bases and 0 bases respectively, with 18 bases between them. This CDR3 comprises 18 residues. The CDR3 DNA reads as TGTGCCAGTAGTATAAGGGTGGGGCGGGACCCTAGCACAGATACGCAGTATTTT. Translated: CASSIRVGRDPSTDTQYF.

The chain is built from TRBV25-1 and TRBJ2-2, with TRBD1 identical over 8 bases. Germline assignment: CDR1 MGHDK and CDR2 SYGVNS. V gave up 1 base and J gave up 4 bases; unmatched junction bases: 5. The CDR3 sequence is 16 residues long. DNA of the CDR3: TGTGCCAGCAGTGAATTTGGACAGGGCAGCACCGGGGAGCTGTTTTTT. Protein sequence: CASSEFGQGSTGELFF.

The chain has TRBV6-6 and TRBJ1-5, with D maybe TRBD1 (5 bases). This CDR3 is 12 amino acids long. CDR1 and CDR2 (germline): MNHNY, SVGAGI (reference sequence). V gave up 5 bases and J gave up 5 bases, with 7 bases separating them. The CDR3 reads CASSKGDQPQHF. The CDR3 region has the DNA TGTGCCAGCAGTAAAGGGGATCAGCCCCAGCATTTT.

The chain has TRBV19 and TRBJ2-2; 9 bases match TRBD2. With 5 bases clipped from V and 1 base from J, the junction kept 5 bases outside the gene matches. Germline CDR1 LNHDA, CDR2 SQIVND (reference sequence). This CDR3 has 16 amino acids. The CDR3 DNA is TGTGCCAGTAGTTCCCTAGCGGGAATGAACACCGGGGAGCTGTTTTTT. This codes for CASSSLAGMNTGELFF.